This TCR beta chain appears in the sequencing data of a study of cytomegalovirus exposure and HLA in healthy donors. The V and J ends lost 5 bases and 4 bases, in that order; junction bases with no gene match: 9. The CDR3 is 16 residues long. Germline CDR1 reads SGHTA; CDR2 reads FQGNSA. Study-level findings and limits: TRBV6-2, TRBV6-3 and some other V segments were excluded as indistinguishable.

The PCR had 60 Vbeta and 13 Jbeta primers. Here immunoSEQ multiplex PCR was the method, and the copy in TCRdb shows in-frame clones only, minus some. Of roughly 110,000 clones listed, approximately 76% are singletons. Points on this clone: The antigen is unknown.

This sequence joins TRBV7-2 and TRBJ1-1; 11 bases line up with TRBD1. The clonotype originates from a man between 18 and 35 years old in good health and CMV-seronegative. Material: PBMCs. The CDR3 region is CASSPGWTGGGTEAFF. The CDR3 nucleotides read TGTGCCAGCAGCCCCGGGTGGACAGGGGGCGGCACTGAAGCTTTCTTT. The full variable domain, with the rest looked up from reference TRBV7-2 and TRBJ1-1, is GAGVSQSPSNKVTEKGKDVELRCDPISGHTALYWYRQSLGQGLEFLIYFQGNSAPDKSGLPSDRFSAERTGGSVSTLTIQRTQQEDSAVYLCASSPGWTGGGTEAFFGQGTRLTVV.